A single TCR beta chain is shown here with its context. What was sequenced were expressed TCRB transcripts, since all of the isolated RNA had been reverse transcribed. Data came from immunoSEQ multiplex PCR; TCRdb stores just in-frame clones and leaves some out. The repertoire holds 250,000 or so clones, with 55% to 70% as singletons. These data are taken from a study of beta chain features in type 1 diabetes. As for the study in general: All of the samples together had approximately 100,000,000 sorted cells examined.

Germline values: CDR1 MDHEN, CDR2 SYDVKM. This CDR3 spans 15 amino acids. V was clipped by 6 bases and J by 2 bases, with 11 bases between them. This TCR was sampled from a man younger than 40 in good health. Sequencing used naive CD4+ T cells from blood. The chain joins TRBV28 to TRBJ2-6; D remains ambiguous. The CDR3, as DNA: TGTGCCAGCAGCACTTTTGGGCCTGGGGCCAACGTCCTGACTTTC. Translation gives CASSTFGPGANVLTF. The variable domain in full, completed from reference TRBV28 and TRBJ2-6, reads DVKVTQSSRYLVKRTGEKVFLECVQDMDHENMFWYRQDPGLGLRLIYFSYDVKMKEKGDIPEGYSVSREKKERFSLILESASTNQTSMYLCASSTFGPGANVLTFGAGSRLTVL.